This T cell receptor beta chain stems from a study of blood T cell repertoires in COVID-19. Study at large: From T cells, B-cell-depleted T cells, or PBMCs came the material, which was cDNA or gDNA.

The trim removed 5 bases at V and 1 base at J, leaving 7 bases unmatched. This CDR3 has 16 amino acids. CDR1 is SGHNT, CDR2 YENEEA, per germline. Original handling: Estimated nucleated cell counts came from reference gene primer amplification. Clones were read by immunoSEQ multiplex PCR, and TCRdb kept only the in-frame ones, dropping some. That table is the source of V, J and clone size, and D and trimming were worked out from the DNA. The sample has 150,000 to 180,000 clones, around 84% seen once. Participant reports of clinical history set cohort assignment. The origin of this receptor is a middle-aged man who had recovered from COVID-19. Sequenced sample: PBMCs or T cells enriched from blood (not recorded which). The chain combines TRBV11-3 with TRBJ2-3; 9 positions match TRBD2. The CDR3 spells CASSPGGGAGTDTQYF. The CDR3 DNA is TGTGCCAGCAGCCCTGGCGGGGGGGCGGGCACAGATACGCAGTATTTT.